The T cell receptor beta chain under discussion was sequenced for a study of blood T cells in healthy people across ages. Study details: Per two T cells, about one barcoded beta molecule was captured through template switching.

This clonotype showed up just a few times. Sample-barcoded 5' priming and a J-beta primer mix drove a second PCR of roughly 7 to 11 cycles. Each of the cDNA molecules was tagged by a template-switch adaptor with 12 random nucleotides. MiXCR, applied by TCRdb to the 5' RACE reads, yields one record per CDR3 protein. Of under 950,000 distinct CDR3 sequences detected, 22% appear once; the ten largest clones hold 20% to 25%. Caucasian individuals from Russia who were healthy and aged about 6 to 100 acted as donors. Trimming took off 4 bases at V and 5 bases at J, with 14 bases between the two ends. Germline V lookup: CDR1 MRHNA, CDR2 SNTAGT. This CDR3 comprises 14 residues.

Sequencing input: blood. This TCR was recovered from an older man in good health. This rearrangement joins TRBV6-4 to TRBJ2-5; D is perhaps TRBD1 (6 bases). The CDR3 here is CASSAPQGIETQYF. CDR3 sequence (DNA): TGTGCCAGCAGTGCCCCTCAGGGGATCGAGACCCAGTACTTC.